Presented here are 20 T cell receptor beta chains from one specimen sequenced in a study of shared clonotypes between healthy human individuals. Clones were read by immunoSEQ multiplex PCR, and TCRdb kept only the in-frame ones, dropping some. The table lists a few million clones, 92% of them singletons. Sequences were obtained from naive CD4+ T cells from PBMCs. Subset indicated: CD45RA+ positively selected. The source is a young man in good health. Some clones in this sample may be carry-over from other donors' samples.

The chain joins TRBV30 to TRBJ1-2; unclear D gene. Germline V gene lookup returns CDR1 GTSNPN and CDR2 SVGIG (reference sequence). The CDR3 length is 14 residues. V lost 0 bases and J 6 bases, leaving 14 bases between the germline ends. In nucleotides, the CDR3 is TGTGCCTGGAGTGTGTACCCCGGGAGCCATGGCTACACCTTC. This gives the protein CAWSVYPGSHGYTF.

The chain is built from TRBV5-6 and TRBJ2-7, with D possibly called TRBD1 or TRBD2 (5 bases each). CDR3 length: 15 residues. The V gene's germline CDR1 is SGHDT and CDR2 YYEEEE. Trimming took 4 bases from V and 2 from J, leaving 16 bases between them. The CDR3 protein is CASSRLRDRAYEQYF. CDR3 in DNA: TGTGCCAGCAGCCGTCTTAGGGACCGAGCCTACGAGCAGTACTTC.

The chain combines TRBV7-2 with TRBJ2-3; maybe TRBD2 (6 bases). Trimming left V 1 base short and J 8 bases short, with 10 bases between. The CDR3 covers 13 residues. Looked up from germline, CDR1 is SGHTA and CDR2 is FQGNSA. This CDR3 reads CASSLGVSGTQYF. The CDR3 DNA is TGTGCCAGCAGCTTAGGGGTTAGCGGTACGCAGTATTTT.

The genes are TRBV29-1 and TRBJ2-5; perhaps TRBD1 as D (6 bases). Germline CDR1 SQVTM, CDR2 ANQGSEA. V was trimmed by 5 bases and J by 3 bases, leaving 10 bases between them. This CDR3 is 12 amino acids long. DNA of the CDR3: TGCAGCGTTTACGCAGGGGAAGAGACCCAGTACTTC. It translates to CSVYAGEETQYF.

A word on this clone: The sample carries other DNA sequences with the same CDR3. The rearrangement links TRBV7-3 to TRBJ2-5; no firm D call. Germline CDR1 is SGHTA and CDR2 is FQGTGA. The CDR3 length is 13 residues. Trimming took off 0 bases at V and 1 base at J, with 3 bases between the two ends. CDR3 DNA sequence: TGTGCCAGCAGCTTAACTCGCCAAGAGACCCAGTACTTC. It is translated as CASSLTRQETQYF.

This clone has a handful of counts. Other DNA sequences of this sample code for an identical CDR3. The rearrangement joins TRBV20-1 to TRBJ2-5; the D is unclear. CDR3 length: 10 amino acids. Between the trimmed V and J ends, which lost 3 bases and 4 bases, there was a span of 3 bases. Germline lookup yields CDR1 DFQATT and CDR2 SNEGSKA (reference sequence). CDR3 bases: TGCAGTGCTAGTTCAGAGACCCAGTACTTC. Translated: CSASSETQYF.

The chain combines TRBV19 with TRBJ1-4; a possible D gene is TRBD1 (5 bases). This CDR3 region has 14 residues. CDR1 is LNHDA and CDR2 is SQIVND in the germline V gene (reference sequence). V was shortened by 3 bases and J by 7 bases, with 12 bases between the two germline ends. The chain's CDR3 is CASSMGVLGEKLFF. Written as DNA, the CDR3 is TGTGCCAGTAGTATGGGGGTGTTGGGTGAAAAACTGTTTTTT.

V gene TRBV7-2 combines with J gene TRBJ2-3; 11 nucleotides match TRBD2. CDR3 length: 15 amino acids. V shed 6 bases and J 2 bases; nucleotides not matched to a gene: 4. Germline lookup yields CDR1 SGHTA and CDR2 FQGNSA. The CDR3 sequence: CASRRLAGFTDTQYF. The CDR3 region has the DNA TGTGCCAGCAGACGACTAGCGGGATTCACAGATACGCAGTATTTT.

The gene calls are TRBV7-8 and TRBJ2-3, with 7 bases that match TRBD2. Looked up from germline, CDR1 is SGHVS and CDR2 is FQNEAQ. The length of the CDR3 is 14 residues. J lost 3 bases, V lost 3 bases, and 3 bases had no gene match. The CDR3 here is CASSFRDYTDTQYF. CDR3 DNA: TGTGCCAGCAGCTTCCGGGACTATACAGATACGCAGTATTTT. Complete variable domain (other parts from reference TRBV7-8 and TRBJ2-3): GAGVSQSPRYKVAKRGQDVALRCDPISGHVSLFWYQQALGQGPEFLTYFQNEAQLDKSGLPSDRFFAERPEGSVSTLKIQRTQQEDSAVYLCASSFRDYTDTQYFGPGTRLTVL.

V usage is TRBV28 and J usage is TRBJ2-2; D may be TRBD1 (8 bases). This CDR3 is 15 amino acids long. CDR1 MDHEN and CDR2 SYDVKM come from the germline V gene. V was shortened by 8 bases and J by 4 bases, with 17 bases between the two germline ends. CDR3 residues: CASSVQGGGTGELFF. CDR3 DNA: TGTGCCAGCTCCGTACAGGGGGGGGGCACCGGGGAGCTGTTTTTT.

This clone was seen only once. The V gene is TRBV5-1, the J gene TRBJ1-4; 7 nucleotides line up with TRBD1. Germline CDR1 reads SGHRS; CDR2 reads YFSETQ. Trimming removed 0 bases from V and 5 bases from J; junction bases left unmatched: 7. This CDR3 comprises 16 residues. CDR3 bases: TGCGCCAGCAGCTTGGACGTCCAGGGGGGGAATGAAAAACTGTTTTTT. Protein: CASSLDVQGGNEKLFF.

In its sample, this clone was seen a few times. The chain couples TRBV5-1 to TRBJ1-1; D is uncertain. This CDR3 is 13 amino acids long. Germline assignment: CDR1 SGHRS and CDR2 YFSETQ. The V gene lost 4 bases and the J gene lost 4 bases, with 11 bases spanning the gap. CDR3 sequence: CASSPTVSTEAFF. The CDR3 bases are TGCGCCAGCAGCCCCACAGTTAGCACTGAAGCTTTCTTT.

This chain links TRBV7-8 with TRBJ1-1; TRBD1 matches 8 bases. The germline V gene encodes CDR1 SGHVS and CDR2 FQNEAQ. This CDR3 is 15 amino acids long. V dropped 3 bases and J dropped 1; count of bases not matched to a gene: 4. CDR3 protein: CASSFQGAKNTEAFF. The DNA of the CDR3 is TGTGCCAGCAGCTTTCAGGGGGCGAAGAACACTGAAGCTTTCTTT.

The V and J genes are TRBV5-1 and TRBJ2-6; D uncertain. In germline, CDR1 is SGHRS, CDR2 YFSETQ. This CDR3 contains 17 residues. Between the trimmed V and J ends, which lost 2 bases and 0 bases, there was a span of 12 bases. CDR3 in amino acids: CASSLGRRYSGANVLTF. For the CDR3, the DNA is TGCGCCAGCAGCTTAGGCAGGCGATACTCTGGGGCCAACGTCCTGACTTTC.

V gene TRBV7-2 combines with J gene TRBJ2-7, with D possibly matching TRBD1 (7 bases). The V end lost 1 base, the J end lost 2 bases, and 15 bases lay between the germline ends. The CDR3 extends over 16 amino acids. Looked up from germline, CDR1 is SGHTA and CDR2 is FQGNSA. The chain's CDR3 is CASSLGGQRVPYEQYF. The CDR3, as DNA: TGTGCCAGCAGCTTAGGGGGACAGCGGGTGCCCTACGAGCAGTACTTC.

The chain is built from TRBV10-3 and TRBJ1-1; a weak D match, TRBD1 (6 bases). Germline V gives CDR1 ENHRY, CDR2 SYGVKD. The CDR3 totals 15 residues. Trimming pared 4 bases from V and 5 bases from J, leaving 17 bases between. CDR3 coding DNA: TGTGCCATCAGTGTTTCCCAGGGGATGGGTACTGAAGCTTTCTTT. This codes for CAISVSQGMGTEAFF.

In this sample, this clone turned up once. The V call is TRBV11-2, the J call TRBJ2-7; no firm D call. The germline CDR1 and CDR2 sequences are SGHAT and FQNNGV. The CDR3 extends over 12 amino acids. V was trimmed by 6 bases and J by 4 bases, leaving 10 bases between them. The CDR3, as DNA: TGTGCCAGCAGGCCGGACCTATACGAGCAGTACTTC. Protein: CASRPDLYEQYF.

The chain has TRBV28 and TRBJ1-1, with 9 nucleotides matching TRBD1. This CDR3 is built from 14 residues. J lost 8 bases, V lost 8 bases, and 12 bases had no gene match. CDR1 is MDHEN and CDR2 is SYDVKM in the germline V gene. The CDR3 sequence: CASVFTGGDREAFF. The CDR3 region has the DNA TGTGCCAGCGTCTTCACAGGGGGCGATCGGGAAGCTTTCTTT.

About this clone: Different DNA sequences within this sample yield the same CDR3. This chain joins TRBV6-5 and TRBJ2-7; D call uncertain. Germline lookup yields CDR1 MNHEY and CDR2 SVGAGI. CDR3 length: 14 amino acids. The V end was cut by 0 bases, the J end by 1 base, with 7 bases between. CDR3 region: CASSYSGSSYEQYF. CDR3 bases: TGTGCCAGCAGTTACTCCGGCAGTTCCTACGAGCAGTACTTC.

This rearrangement joins TRBV15 to TRBJ2-7; 10 nucleotides match TRBD1. CDR1 LNHNV and CDR2 YYDKDF come from the germline V gene (reference sequence). Germline trimming cut 6 bases from V and 1 base from J; bases unmatched to any gene: 9. The CDR3 contains 16 residues. CDR3 protein: CATRGRGDRGSYEQYF. Written as DNA, the CDR3 is TGTGCCACCAGAGGGAGAGGGGACAGGGGTTCCTACGAGCAGTACTTC.